Described below is a single TCR beta chain sequence and its context. Its antigen is undetermined. Healthy Caucasian individuals from Russia aged about 6 to 100 served as donors. Then a second PCR, running about 7 to 11 cycles, was carried out with a sample-barcoded 5' primer and a J-beta primer mix. Via MiXCR, TCRdb re-called the 5' RACE reads, giving one row per CDR3 protein. The table shows around 1.7 million distinct CDR3 sequences, with about 28% occurring only once. These data come from a study of blood T cells in healthy people across ages. The CDR3 loop spans 13 amino acids. From germline, CDR1 is SQVTM and CDR2 ANQGSEA. The V end lost 4 bases, the J end lost 5 bases, and 14 bases lay between the germline ends. Whole-study results and caveats: Using unsorted PBMCs precluded a conclusive naive versus antigen-experienced comparison.

The chain combines TRBV29-1 with TRBJ2-5, with D hard to call. Input material: blood. This clonotype was obtained from a woman aged 25 to 39 in good health. Here the CDR3 DNA reads TGCAGCGTTGTCGGCCAGGCCAGGGAGACCCAGTACTTC. Translation: CSVVGQARETQYF.